What follows describes a single TCR beta chain. What it recognizes is unknown. The same CDR3 arises from other DNA sequences in this sample as well. Measured with immunoSEQ multiplex PCR; TCRdb has only the in-frame clones, and not every one. The data contain over 100,000 clones, 85% to 95% of them singletons. The sample is drawn from a study of graft-versus-host responses after intestinal transplantation. General study points: Among circulating GvH clones, peak levels were associated with early post-transplant declines in HvG clones.

Material: unstimulated CD8+ T cells sorted from spleen or lymph node cells, obtained before intestinal transplant. The sequence derives from a human donor who received an intestinal transplant.

CDR3 coding DNA: TGCGCCAGCAGCTTGGCAGGGAACACTGAAGCTTTCTTT. Translating gives CASSLAGNTEAFF. This chain connects TRBV5-1 to TRBJ1-1; no clear D. V was cut by 0 bases and J by 1 base, with 4 bases left in between. Germline lookup yields CDR1 SGHRS and CDR2 YFSETQ. CDR3 length equals 13 residues.